Listed here is a single T cell receptor (beta chain). No antigen is known for it. No base quality information exists; no much larger clone differs at one position. Library method: the immunoSEQ multiplex PCR assay. On the authors' methods: To diagnose cytomegalovirus status from the catalog of TCR beta chain sequences, a statistical classification framework was built. The table comes from immuneACCESS by way of TCRdb, which keeps in-frame sequences with V and J called. Part of the clones is missing from these tables; in studies checked, under half for an unresolved V gene and the rest for unknown reasons. That table is the source of V, J and clone size, and D and trimming were worked out from the DNA. Here the sample has about 150,000 clones; 85% to 90% occur a single time. The leading ten clones occupy around 5.9% of the sample. These data belong to a study of cytomegalovirus exposure and HLA in healthy donors (dated by TCRdb to 2015 to 2018). Context from the whole study: The 666 repertoires of the first cohort and the roughly 120 validation repertoires were produced on the same platform, according to a later analysis. The study aimed to test whether signatures of past pathogen exposure could be identified by cataloging public T cell receptors. In addition to the first cohort of hundreds of subjects, a separate validation cohort of approximately 130 different subjects was used. High-throughput TCR immunosequencing, statistical association of individual TCRs with disease status, and machine learning were combined to predict cytomegalovirus infection status.

Overall results and qualifications from the work: The study gave a list of around 170 TCR beta chains associated with cytomegalovirus. While some public TCRs were present in many individuals, most TCR sequences turned up only very rarely across donors. A later analysis found that TCRs clustered in the first cohort also tended to co-occur in the roughly 110 validation repertoires, with approximately 95% of cluster scores above 0. In vitro tests confirmed that a few of the cytomegalovirus-associated TCR beta chains recognize cytomegalovirus antigens. All 120 or so repertoires were used to score co-occurrence in the validation cohort in a later analysis, because that analysis had no HLA typing for the cohort. The classifier was reported to diagnose cytomegalovirus status with high specificity and sensitivity in both the original and validation cohorts. It was suggested by the authors that the approach could potentially be generalized to other disease states and immunological phenotypes.

The CDR3 runs 13 amino acids, cysteine and phenylalanine included. Only CDR3 DNA remains: 39 bases, in frame from the first base. Donors formed part of the validation cohort, which comprised about 130 subjects and was distinct from the first cohort of roughly 600 subjects. Source material: PBMCs. The origin of this receptor is a woman under 40 in good health and CMV-seropositive. This chain is built from TRBV21-1 and TRBJ2-5; the listed D gene, TRBD1, was not tested against the DNA. TRBV21-1 is reported as a pseudogene. The CDR3 region reads CASGDRGRETQYF. The bases are TGTGCCAGCGGCGACAGGGGGAGAGAGACCCAGTACTTC.